Sequencing of this T cell receptor (beta chain) was carried out in a study of T-cell memory formation after mild COVID-19. Looking at the study overall: TCR clusters were mostly donor specific.

Germline CDR1 is SEHNR and CDR2 is FQNEAQ (reference sequence). Trimming pared 1 base from V and 1 base from J, leaving 10 bases between. This CDR3 spans 15 amino acids. Details on this clonotype: Its antigen is unidentified.

Study-level results: Some clones that responded turned up in pre-infection memory, which suggests that cross-reactive memory joined in. The study found contracting CD4+ clones mainly in CM and EM and contracting CD8+ clones in EMRA.

cDNA libraries for TCR alpha and TCR beta, carrying sample barcodes and UMIs, came from 5'RACE with constant-segment primers. TCRdb recomputed calls from the 5' RACE reads with MiXCR, one row per CDR3 protein. Of about 140,000 distinct CDR3 sequences listed, about 19% are singletons. The receptor's source is an adult woman who had mild COVID-19 (a few samples of this study predate the infection). Cell type and time point are not known. J is TRBJ1-1 and V is TRBV7-9; D is perhaps TRBD1 (5 bases). Sequencing input: PBMCs or a T cell subset sorted from them (not recorded which). For the CDR3, the DNA is TGTGCCAGCAGCTTAGTGGGACGGGGGAACACTGAAGCTTTCTTT. Amino acids: CASSLVGRGNTEAFF.